In this sample, the clone carrying this TCR beta chain turned up once. The antigen remains unidentified. These data are taken from a study of immune evolution from preneoplasia to lung adenocarcinoma. Patient tissue came from resections in Japan or China, 2014–2017. Sequencing used immunoSEQ multiplex PCR; TCRdb keeps in-frame clones, though not all of them. The sample has 4,000 to 5,000 clones, about 81% seen once; the top ten hold roughly 8.6%. Study outcomes and limitations: Clonality was highest in normal lung, lower in later-stage lesions apparently. Normal lung had the highest top T cell clone frequencies.

Germline values: CDR1 SGHVS, CDR2 FNYEAQ. Trimming removed 0 bases at V and 1 base at J, with 14 bases between. This CDR3 spans 17 amino acids. V gene TRBV7-6 combines with J gene TRBJ2-3; D is unresolved. The source of this sequence is a person between 50 and 69 years old with lung adenocarcinoma. The sequencing input was FFPE normal lung tissue adjacent to the tumor. CDR3 nucleotide sequence: TGTGCCAGCAGCTTAGCTGGTCCTGCGTTGGGCACAGATACGCAGTATTTT. This translates into CASSLAGPALGTDTQYF.